Shown below are 5 T cell receptor beta chains from a single sample sequenced in a study of blood T cells in healthy people across ages. PCR was performed a second time for about 7 to 12 cycles using a sample-barcoded 5' primer and a J-beta primer mix. Each CDR3 protein is one row after TCRdb ran MiXCR on the 5' RACE reads. The top ten hold around 16% of the sample, which has 600,000 or so distinct CDR3 sequences, roughly 31% seen once. What was sequenced was blood. These TCRs come from a woman older than 75 in good health.

The rearrangement links TRBV21-1 to TRBJ1-1. TRBV21-1 is described as a pseudogene. The CDR3 contains 12 residues. The DNA of the CDR3 is TGTGCCAGCGGGGTAGAGAACACTGAAGCTTTCTTT. It yields the protein CASGVENTEAFF.

This clonotype was seen only a few times. The rearrangement uses TRBV7-3 and TRBJ1-1; D unresolved. Germline V gene sequence: CDR1 SGHTA, CDR2 FQGTGA. The CDR3 runs to 17 residues. Between the trimmed V and J ends, which lost 0 bases and 1 base, there was a span of 15 bases. The CDR3 loop is CASSLTYPGFGNTEAFF. The DNA for the CDR3 is TGTGCCAGCAGCTTAACGTATCCGGGATTCGGGAACACTGAAGCTTTCTTT.

In this sample, this clonotype turned up many times. The chain uses TRBV9 and TRBJ2-1; 9 nucleotides line up with TRBD1. The germline CDR1 and CDR2 sequences are SGDLS and YYNGEE. Trimming removed 5 bases from V and 9 bases from J; junction bases left unmatched: 12. This CDR3 is built from 15 residues. The CDR3 nucleotides read TGTGCCAGCAGGAGAGGGGACAGGGCCCAGGCTGAGCAGTTCTTC. Its translation is CASRRGDRAQAEQFF.

This clonotype was seen ten or more times. The V call is TRBV7-6, the J call TRBJ1-2, with a possible D match to TRBD1 (5 bases). This CDR3 is 16 amino acids long. The germline V and J ends were trimmed by 4 bases and 0 bases, with 15 bases remaining between them. Germline V gene lookup returns CDR1 SGHVS and CDR2 FNYEAQ. The CDR3 loop is CASSSGPEPSNYGYTF. CDR3 sequence (DNA): TGTGCCAGCAGCTCGGGACCGGAACCTTCTAACTATGGCTACACCTTC.

The chain is built from TRBV9 and TRBJ1-5; D gene unclear. V dropped 0 bases and J dropped 2 bases, with 6 bases sitting between them. This CDR3 has 14 amino acids. Germline V lookup: CDR1 SGDLS, CDR2 YYNGEE. The CDR3 loop reads CASSVGRGNQPQHF. Here the CDR3 DNA reads TGTGCCAGCAGCGTAGGAAGGGGCAATCAGCCCCAGCATTTT.